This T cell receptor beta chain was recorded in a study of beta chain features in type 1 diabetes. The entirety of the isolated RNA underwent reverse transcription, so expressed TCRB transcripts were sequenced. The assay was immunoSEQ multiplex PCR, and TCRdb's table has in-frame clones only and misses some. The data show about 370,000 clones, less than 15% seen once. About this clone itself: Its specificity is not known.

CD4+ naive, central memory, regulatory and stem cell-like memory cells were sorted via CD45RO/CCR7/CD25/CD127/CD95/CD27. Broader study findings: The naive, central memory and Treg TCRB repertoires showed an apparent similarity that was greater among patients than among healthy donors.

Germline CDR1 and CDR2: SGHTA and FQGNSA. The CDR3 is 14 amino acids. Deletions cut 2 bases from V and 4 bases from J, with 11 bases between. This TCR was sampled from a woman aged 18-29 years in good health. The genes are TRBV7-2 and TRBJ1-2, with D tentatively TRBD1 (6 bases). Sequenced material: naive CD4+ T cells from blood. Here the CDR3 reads CASSLIRTVYGYTF. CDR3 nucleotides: TGTGCCAGCAGCTTAATAAGGACAGTCTATGGCTACACCTTC.